These T cell receptor beta chains were read from a single sample in a study of CD8+ T cells in alopecia areata. TCRdb's table, derived via immunoSEQ multiplex PCR, lists solely in-frame clones and lacks some. In the table there are over 150,000 clones, around three fifths of which are singletons. The sample comprised CD8+ T cells sorted from blood. The receptors shown here come from a human donor in good health. The conserved cysteine and the conserved F or W are not part of the CDR3 here. The order of the fields is CDR3 protein, CDR3 length, V gene, J gene.

ASNEGDYSNQPQH	13	TRBV2	TRBJ1-5
ASSGEPSYEQY	11	TRBV13	TRBJ2-7
ASSPWGTGRNEQY	13	TRBV27	TRBJ2-7
ASSSWDSPSGEQY	13	TRBV7-9	TRBJ2-7
ASSPGLNTEAF	11	TRBV5-1	TRBJ1-1
ASSPPSGYEQY	11	TRBV18	TRBJ2-7
ASSPFSGGETQY	12	TRBV6-5	TRBJ2-5
ASSPLQGSDEQY	12	TRBV7-9	TRBJ2-7
ASSLTRGSTEAF	12	TRBV27	TRBJ1-1
ASSEFGNSPLH	11	TRBV25-1	TRBJ1-6
ATSRDRTGDGYT	12	TRBV15	TRBJ1-2
ASAAGGASYEQY	12	TRBV18	TRBJ2-7
ASSQGRGGGDIYNEQF	16	TRBV4-1	TRBJ2-1
ASRGQPQH	8	TRBV19	TRBJ1-5
ASAITGTGSTDTQY	14	TRBV27	TRBJ2-3
SVEAGNEQY	9	TRBV29-1	TRBJ2-7
ASSQVPGTRVSEQY	14	TRBV14	TRBJ2-7
ASSFVDRKNTEAF	13	TRBV27	TRBJ1-1
ASSGGRNTEAF	11	TRBV9	TRBJ1-1
SVLGQGASSYEQY	13	TRBV29-1	TRBJ2-7
AITNQPQH	8	TRBV5-1	TRBJ1-5
SVGGGGRTDTQY	12	TRBV29-1	TRBJ2-3
ASTERGHTQY	10	TRBV5-6	TRBJ2-3
SVGFGSYNEQF	11	TRBV29-1	TRBJ2-1
ASSSPSREQY	10	TRBV27	TRBJ2-7
ASSADGYEQY	10	TRBV27	TRBJ2-7
ASSLDARMRYNEQF	14	TRBV2	TRBJ2-1
SQTTSGGDSSYNEQF	15	TRBV29-1	TRBJ2-1
ASSLPPLDREGNQPQH	16	TRBV27	TRBJ1-5
ASSRDRGEETQY	12	TRBV27	TRBJ2-5
ASRSSTGQGYT	11	TRBV6-1	TRBJ1-2
ASSHPEYEQY	10	TRBV7-9	TRBJ2-7
SVLGFEQY	8	TRBV29-1	TRBJ2-7
ASRHSYEQY	9	TRBV10-2	TRBJ2-7
ASSLIAGAGNEQF	13	TRBV7-3	TRBJ2-1
SGGTAD	6	TRBV29-1	TRBJ1-2
ASSSQTGPYEQY	12	TRBV7-9	TRBJ2-7
ASSQSPRQSDGYT	13	TRBV23-1	TRBJ1-2